The rows below give T cell receptor beta chains drawn from one sample of a study of T-cell reconstitution after alpha-beta-depleted transplantation in children. TCRdb analysed the PCR reads with MiXCR anew, one entry per CDR3 protein. This sample has around 22,000 distinct CDR3 sequences, with roughly a tenth found just once. The material was PBMCs from the stem cell graft donor, obtained from the stem cell graft. These TCRs come from a human donor who donated a stem cell graft to a child with chronic granulomatous disease. CDR3s leave out the opening cysteine and the closing phenylalanine or tryptophan. The order of the fields is V gene, J gene, CDR3 protein.

TRBV5-1	TRBJ2-1	ASGLEVINEQF
TRBV12-3/TRBV12-4	TRBJ2-1	ASSLQGVNEQF
TRBV7-9	TRBJ2-1	ASGGWSSSYNEQF
TRBV20-1	TRBJ2-1	SARGTSGGVEQF
TRBV6-5	TRBJ2-1	ASKKNYGPEHEQF
TRBV29-1	TRBJ2-1	SVEDPEGARNEQF
TRBV20-1	TRBJ1-2	SARGGSGYT
TRBV19	TRBJ2-1	ASSIGGGGSYNEQF
TRBV12-3/TRBV12-4	TRBJ2-1	ASSWKRDYNEQF
TRBV19	TRBJ1-1	ASRTGVEGTEAF
TRBV7-2	TRBJ2-7	ASSFGSGRLSYYEQY
TRBV7-2	TRBJ1-3	ASSWDRGGNTIY
TRBV12-3/TRBV12-4	TRBJ1-5	ASSSSRGRDQPQH
TRBV20-1	TRBJ2-5	CARDTLAGRVKETQY
TRBV7-9	TRBJ1-5	ASSLVGDNQPQH
TRBV12-3/TRBV12-4	TRBJ1-2	ASSLGADGYT
TRBV20-1	TRBJ2-7	SAFSGTGFPYEQY
TRBV20-1	TRBJ1-1	SASPDGRATEAF
TRBV7-2	TRBJ2-3	ASSPKVTQY
TRBV4-1	TRBJ1-5	ASSLDLLSNQPQH
TRBV9	TRBJ2-1	ASSGTGNNEQF
TRBV5-6	TRBJ1-2	ASSLGQNDYGYT
TRBV20-1	TRBJ2-7	SALRGPSYEQY
TRBV19	TRBJ2-3	ASSIIGGDTQY
TRBV20-1	TRBJ2-3	SAPPWEAGQY
TRBV7-2	TRBJ1-5	ASSGPGTRQPQH
TRBV5-1	TRBJ2-1	ASSLGGLAGGPSYNEQF
TRBV20-1	TRBJ2-7	SARGDRGRMGYEQY
TRBV20-1	TRBJ1-2	SADTGLEYGYT
TRBV13	TRBJ2-3	ASNSGTPGGTQY
TRBV5-5	TRBJ2-5	ASSLELAVSAQETQY
TRBV6-5	TRBJ2-2	ASSYSTSGGRNTGELF
TRBV29-1	TRBJ2-5	SVEDRGQETQY
TRBV7-2	TRBJ1-1	ASSLASSGGRTEAF
TRBV7-9	TRBJ2-1	ASSSTSGDQYNEQF
TRBV20-1	TRBJ2-2	SARASGWETGELF
TRBV27	TRBJ2-1	ASKRGSSYNEQF
TRBV7-2	TRBJ2-7	ASSLDAGQGYEQY
TRBV5-1	TRBJ1-6	ASSLPQRDSPLH
TRBV7-2	TRBJ2-2	ASSYRDYSTGELF
TRBV25-1	TRBJ2-4	ASSEERQGNIQY
TRBV20-1	TRBJ1-2	SAIRDTGNYGYT
TRBV5-6	TRBJ1-2	ASSLGQGWYGYT
TRBV27	TRBJ1-5	ASSPGIRQPQH
TRBV5-1	TRBJ2-3	ASSFRQSTDTQY
TRBV7-9	TRBJ1-5	ASSSTWSNQPQH
TRBV19	TRBJ2-6	ASSITGGSGANVLT
TRBV20-1	TRBJ2-5	SARGGAPETQY
TRBV5-1	TRBJ1-2	ASSFETNYGYT
TRBV7-9	TRBJ2-5	ASSFAGQGMEETQY
TRBV29-1	TRBJ1-2	SVEDYGTGDGYT
TRBV5-1	TRBJ2-4	ASSLGQDYWQNIQY
TRBV3-1	TRBJ2-1	ASCAKWLPWYNEQF
TRBV5-1	TRBJ1-1	ASSLAPPEAF
TRBV20-1	TRBJ1-2	SARDRPGYGYT
TRBV12-3/TRBV12-4	TRBJ2-3	ASTLSGGRDTQY
TRBV6-1	TRBJ2-1	ASSEVPSGREYNEQF
TRBV29-1	TRBJ2-5	SVETREGFQETQY
TRBV6-5	TRBJ2-1	ASLRGNEQF